The 4 T cell receptor beta chains below were found in one sample sequenced in a study of CD8 T cells in ankylosing spondylitis. TCRdb called the 5' RACE reads again in MiXCR, with one record for every CDR3 protein. There are around 94,000 distinct CDR3 sequences in the sample; approximately 8.9% occur only once, and about 30% lies in the top ten. Overall study findings and caveats: Ankylosing spondylitis blood appeared to be characterized by a TCR beta motif of 7 to 9 highly homologous variants.

Which antigens these TCRs recognize remains unknown. Sequencing was performed on blood, either unsorted or a sorted T cell fraction (not recorded which). The receptor source for this set is a male donor with ankylosing spondylitis.

The J gene is TRBJ2-3, the V gene TRBV7-2; 8 positions match TRBD2. The CDR3 runs 16 residues. Germline CDR1 is SGHTA and CDR2 is FQGNSA. The V and J ends lost 5 bases and 2 bases, in that order; junction bases with no gene match: 9. The CDR3 protein is CASSPSGGEYTDTQYF. In DNA, the CDR3 is TGTGCCAGCAGCCCGTCGGGAGGGGAGTACACAGATACGCAGTATTTT.

This clonotype appeared a single time. With a much larger clone just one base away, this may be a read error. This chain links TRBV5-1 with TRBJ2-5; TRBD2 agrees at 8 bases. V gave up 4 bases and J gave up 4 bases; unmatched junction bases: 15. The CDR3 loop spans 17 amino acids. Looked up from germline, CDR1 is SGHRS and CDR2 is YFSETQ. CDR3 in DNA: TGCGCCAGCAGCCCGCCTTTGTCCAGCGGGAGAGGAGAGACCCAGTACTTC. As protein: CASSPPLSSGRGETQYF.

A few counts support this clonotype. The rearrangement links TRBV7-8 to TRBJ2-3; D may be TRBD1 (5 bases). Germline assignment: CDR1 SGHVS and CDR2 FQNEAQ. V was cut by 5 bases and J by 2 bases, with 11 bases left in between. This CDR3 contains 14 residues. The CDR3 loop reads CASSTQGFTDTQYF. The CDR3 DNA sequence: TGTGCCAGCAGCACCCAGGGTTTCACAGATACGCAGTATTTT.

The chain is built from TRBV28 and TRBJ2-7; D possibly corresponds to TRBD2 (6 bases). V was pared by 2 bases and J by 5 bases, with 13 bases between. This CDR3 is 14 amino acids long. CDR1 and CDR2 (germline): MDHEN, SYDVKM. The CDR3 sequence: CASSLRPGVNEQYV. CDR3 coding DNA: TGTGCCAGCAGTTTAAGGCCGGGAGTAAACGAGCAGTACGTC.